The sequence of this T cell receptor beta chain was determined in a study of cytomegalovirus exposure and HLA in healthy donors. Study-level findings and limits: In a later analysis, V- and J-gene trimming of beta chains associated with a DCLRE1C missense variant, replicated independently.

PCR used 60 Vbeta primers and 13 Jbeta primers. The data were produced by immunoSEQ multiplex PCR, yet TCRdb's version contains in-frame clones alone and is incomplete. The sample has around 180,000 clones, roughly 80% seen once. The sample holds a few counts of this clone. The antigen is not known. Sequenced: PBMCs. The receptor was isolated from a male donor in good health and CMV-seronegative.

As DNA, the CDR3 is TGTGCCAGCAGCTTAGATACCGGGGGTAATGAAAAACTGTTTTTT. Its protein is CASSLDTGGNEKLFF. V is TRBV7-6 and J is TRBJ1-4; a possible D gene is TRBD1 (5 bases). The CDR3 runs 15 residues. The germline V gene encodes CDR1 SGHVS and CDR2 FNYEAQ. Trimming took off 1 base at V and 4 bases at J, with 10 bases between the two ends.